This TCR beta chain derives from a study of CD8 T cells in ankylosing spondylitis. Overall study findings and caveats: Prior literature has documented some motif variants in synovial fluid and blood from reactive arthritis. Disease-linked clones bore a CD8+ phenotype, appearing relatively rarely in peripheral blood. Ankylosing spondylitis blood appeared to carry a characteristic TCR beta motif of several highly homologous variants.

This clonotype was seen more than once but under ten times. Antigen specificity is unknown. Scientists made TCR beta libraries using quantitative 5'-RACE with molecular barcodes. From the 5' RACE reads, TCRdb called clonotypes with MiXCR, one entry per CDR3 protein. The data hold roughly 450,000 distinct CDR3 sequences, with roughly 25% observed a single time. This clonotype was sampled from a male donor with ankylosing spondylitis. Sequenced sample: blood, either unsorted or a sorted T cell fraction (not recorded which).

CDR3 loop: CASSPDTGYTF. The DNA of the CDR3 is TGTGCCAGCAGCCCTGACACCGGCTACACCTTC. The V and J genes are TRBV12-3 or TRBV12-4 and TRBJ1-2; D unresolved. The CDR3 is 11 residues long. V was clipped by 6 bases and J by 8 bases, with 10 bases between them.